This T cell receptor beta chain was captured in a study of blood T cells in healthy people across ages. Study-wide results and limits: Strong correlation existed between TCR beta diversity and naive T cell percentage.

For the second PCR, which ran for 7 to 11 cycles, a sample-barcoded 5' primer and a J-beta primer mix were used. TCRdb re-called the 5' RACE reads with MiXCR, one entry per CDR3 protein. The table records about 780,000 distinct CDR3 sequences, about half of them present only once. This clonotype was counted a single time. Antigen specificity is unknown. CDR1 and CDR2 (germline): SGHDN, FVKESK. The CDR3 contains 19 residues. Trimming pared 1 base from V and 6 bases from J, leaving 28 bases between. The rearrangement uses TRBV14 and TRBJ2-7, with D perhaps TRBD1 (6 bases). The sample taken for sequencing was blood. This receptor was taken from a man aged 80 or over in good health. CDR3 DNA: TGTGCCAGCAGCCAAGGAGAGGACAGAGAAGAAGTACCCCTCTGCGAGCAGTACTTC. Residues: CASSQGEDREEVPLCEQYF. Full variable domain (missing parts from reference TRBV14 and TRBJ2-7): EAGVTQFPSHSVIEKGQTVTLRCDPISGHDNLYWYRRVMGKEIKFLLHFVKESKQDESGMPNNRFLAERTGGTYSTLKVQPAELEDSGVYFCASSQGEDREEVPLCEQYFGPGTRLTVT.